This TCR beta chain was found in a study of post-analysis software for immune sequencing data. On the study more broadly: Several disease courses (relapsing-remitting, secondary progressive and progressive-relapsing) of multiple sclerosis were included. General observations from the study: Patients showed TRBV5-6, TRBV5-1 and TRBV20-1 among several TRBV segments more frequent than in controls. F measure clustering grouped samples strongly by preparation batch. Those with multiple sclerosis, the patient group, showed significantly lower normalized Chao1 diversity than controls.

V was clipped by 2 bases and J by 0 bases, with 9 bases between them. The CDR3 loop spans 15 amino acids. Note on this clonotype: Its target is not known.

TCR beta cDNA libraries had unique molecular identifiers. cDNA molecules numbering 400,000 to 550,000 came from roughly 1 to 10 million T cells. MiXCR, applied by TCRdb to the PCR reads, yields one record per CDR3 protein. The table lists around 700,000 distinct CDR3 sequences, 55% to 70% of them singletons. The sequencing input was blood. The gene calls are TRBV12-3 or TRBV12-4 and TRBJ2-3, with D possibly matching TRBD2 (6 bases). This TCR was sampled from a girl aged 2-15 years with multiple sclerosis. The CDR3 here is CASSLWGDSTDTQYF. DNA for the CDR3: TGTGCCAGCAGTTTATGGGGGGATAGCACAGATACGCAGTATTTT.